The entry below describes one TCR beta chain. Its matching antigen is unknown. This entry comes from a study of response to subunit inactivated influenza vaccine. CDR1 and CDR2 (germline): SGHTA, FQGNSA. The V end was cut by 1 base, the J end by 2 bases, with 19 bases between. The CDR3 consists of 18 residues. MiXCR, applied by TCRdb to the RT-PCR reads, yields one record per CDR3 protein. Here the sample spans about 780,000 distinct CDR3 sequences, roughly 18% being singletons. General observations from the study: The study's authors posited that every seasonal influenza vaccination enlists few new T cells.

The chain has TRBV7-2 and TRBJ2-3, with unresolved D. The sample was PBMCs from blood, taken 5 to 6 days after vaccination. This clonotype originated in a man aged 45 to 65 who received an inactivated influenza vaccine. The CDR3 nucleotides are TGTGCCAGCAGCTTAGGCTCCTATAGCAGACGATTCACAGATACGCAGTATTTT. It encodes CASSLGSYSRRFTDTQYF.